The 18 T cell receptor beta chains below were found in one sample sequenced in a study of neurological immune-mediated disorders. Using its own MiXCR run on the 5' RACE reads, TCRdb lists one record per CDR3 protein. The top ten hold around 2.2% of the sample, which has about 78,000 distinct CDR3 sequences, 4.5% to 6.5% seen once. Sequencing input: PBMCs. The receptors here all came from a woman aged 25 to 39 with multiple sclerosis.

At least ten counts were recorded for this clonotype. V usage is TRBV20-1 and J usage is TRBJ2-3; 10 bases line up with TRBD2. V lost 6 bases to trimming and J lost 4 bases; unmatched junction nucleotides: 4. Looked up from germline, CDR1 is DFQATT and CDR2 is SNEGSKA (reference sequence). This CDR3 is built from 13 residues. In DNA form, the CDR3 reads TGCAGTGCAGAAAGCGGGGGGGCAGATACGCAGTATTTT. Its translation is CSAESGGADTQYF.

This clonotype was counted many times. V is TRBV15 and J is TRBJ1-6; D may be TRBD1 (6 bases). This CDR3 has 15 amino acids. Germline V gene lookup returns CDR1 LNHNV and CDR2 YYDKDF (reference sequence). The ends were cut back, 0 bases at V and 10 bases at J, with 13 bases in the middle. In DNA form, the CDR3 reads TGTGCCACCAGCAGAGATCCAGGGGTCGTGTCACCCCTCCACTTT. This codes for CATSRDPGVVSPLHF.

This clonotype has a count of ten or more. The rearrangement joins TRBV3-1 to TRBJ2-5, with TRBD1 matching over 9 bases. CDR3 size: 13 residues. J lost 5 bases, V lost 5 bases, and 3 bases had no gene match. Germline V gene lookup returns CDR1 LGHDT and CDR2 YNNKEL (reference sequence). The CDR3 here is CASSWDREETQYF. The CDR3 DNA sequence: TGTGCCAGCAGCTGGGACAGGGAGGAGACCCAGTACTTC.

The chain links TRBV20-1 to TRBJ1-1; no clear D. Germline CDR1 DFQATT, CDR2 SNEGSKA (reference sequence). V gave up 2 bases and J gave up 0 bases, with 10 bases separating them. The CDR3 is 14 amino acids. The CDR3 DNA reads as TGCAGTGCTAGAAGAGGGAACATGAACACTGAAGCTTTCTTT. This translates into CSARRGNMNTEAFF.

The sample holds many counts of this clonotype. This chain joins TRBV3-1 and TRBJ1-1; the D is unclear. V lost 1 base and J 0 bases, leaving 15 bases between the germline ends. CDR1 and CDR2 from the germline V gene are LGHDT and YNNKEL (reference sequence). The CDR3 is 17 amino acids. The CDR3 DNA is TGTGCCAGCAGCCAAGGAGCCCGTCTGCCAATGAACACTGAAGCTTTCTTT. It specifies CASSQGARLPMNTEAFF.

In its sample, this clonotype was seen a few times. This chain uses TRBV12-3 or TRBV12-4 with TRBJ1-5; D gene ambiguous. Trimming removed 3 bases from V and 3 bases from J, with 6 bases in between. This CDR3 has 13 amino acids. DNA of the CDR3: TGTGCCAGCAGTTTCGGGGACAATCAGCCCCAGCATTTT. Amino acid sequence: CASSFGDNQPQHF.

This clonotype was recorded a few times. CDR3 sequence (DNA): TGCGCCAGCAGCCAAGGGCCAGAGGTAGATACGCAGTATTTT. Protein sequence: CASSQGPEVDTQYF. V gene TRBV4-1 combines with J gene TRBJ2-3; D unresolved. Trimming stripped 1 base from V and 5 bases from J, with 10 bases between. In germline, CDR1 is MGHRA, CDR2 YSYEKL. CDR3 size: 14 residues.

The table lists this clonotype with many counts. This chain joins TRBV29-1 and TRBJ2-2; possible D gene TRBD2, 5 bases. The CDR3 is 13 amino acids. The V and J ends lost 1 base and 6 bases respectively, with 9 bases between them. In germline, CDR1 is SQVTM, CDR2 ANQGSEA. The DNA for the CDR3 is TGCAGCGTTGAAGTCACCGGGGCCGGGGAGCTGTTTTTT. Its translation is CSVEVTGAGELFF.

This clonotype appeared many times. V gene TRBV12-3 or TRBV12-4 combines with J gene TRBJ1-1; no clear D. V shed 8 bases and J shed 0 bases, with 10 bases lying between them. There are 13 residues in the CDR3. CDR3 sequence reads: CASVQGVNTEAFF. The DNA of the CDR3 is TGTGCCAGCGTTCAAGGAGTGAACACTGAAGCTTTCTTT.

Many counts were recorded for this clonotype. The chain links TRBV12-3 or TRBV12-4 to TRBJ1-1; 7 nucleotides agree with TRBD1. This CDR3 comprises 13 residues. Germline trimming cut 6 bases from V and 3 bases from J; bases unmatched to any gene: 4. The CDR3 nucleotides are TGTGCCAGCAGCACCGACAGGGACACTGAAGCTTTCTTT. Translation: CASSTDRDTEAFF.

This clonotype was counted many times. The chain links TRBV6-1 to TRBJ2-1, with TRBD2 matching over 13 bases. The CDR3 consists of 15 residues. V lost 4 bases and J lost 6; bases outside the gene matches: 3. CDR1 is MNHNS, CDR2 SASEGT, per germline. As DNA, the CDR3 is TGTGCCAGCAGTGCCGGGACTAGCGGGACCAATGAGCAGTTCTTC. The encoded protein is CASSAGTSGTNEQFF.

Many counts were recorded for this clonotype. The CDR3 loop reads CASSFGGGVNEQFF. The CDR3 region has the DNA TGTGCCAGCAGCTTTGGGGGAGGGGTCAATGAGCAGTTCTTC. The chain couples TRBV7-8 to TRBJ2-1; 7 nucleotides align to TRBD2. V trimming: 3 bases; J trimming: 6 bases; junction bases outside the gene matches: 5. The CDR3 is 14 residues long. The germline gives CDR1 SGHVS, CDR2 FQNEAQ.

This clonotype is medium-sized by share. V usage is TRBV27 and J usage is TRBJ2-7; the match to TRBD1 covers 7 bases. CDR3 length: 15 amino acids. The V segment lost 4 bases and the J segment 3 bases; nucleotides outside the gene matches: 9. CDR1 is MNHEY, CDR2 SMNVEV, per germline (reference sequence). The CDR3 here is CASSYLQGIFYEQYF. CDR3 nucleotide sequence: TGTGCCAGCAGTTACCTACAGGGGATTTTCTACGAGCAGTACTTC.

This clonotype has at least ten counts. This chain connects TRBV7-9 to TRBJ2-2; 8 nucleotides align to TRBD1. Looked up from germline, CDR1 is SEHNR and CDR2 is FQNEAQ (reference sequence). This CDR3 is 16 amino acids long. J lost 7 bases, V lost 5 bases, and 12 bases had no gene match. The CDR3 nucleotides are TGTGCCAGCAGCGGTACAGGGGGGACGGCATTCGGGGAGCTGTTTTTT. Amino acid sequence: CASSGTGGTAFGELFF.

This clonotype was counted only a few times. CDR3 sequence (DNA): TGCGCCAGCAGCGGTGCAGGGGGCGCGCTGGATGGCTACACCTTC. Protein sequence: CASSGAGGALDGYTF. The chain couples TRBV5-1 to TRBJ1-2; TRBD1 matches 8 bases. The V segment lost 4 bases and the J segment 6 bases; nucleotides outside the gene matches: 11. Germline V gene sequence: CDR1 SGHRS, CDR2 YFSETQ. The CDR3 contains 15 residues.

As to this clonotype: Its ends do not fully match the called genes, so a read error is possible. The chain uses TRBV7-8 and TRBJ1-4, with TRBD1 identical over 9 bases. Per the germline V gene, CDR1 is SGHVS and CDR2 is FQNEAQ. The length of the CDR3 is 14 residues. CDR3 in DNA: TGTGCAAGCAACGCCGGGACAGGGAGTGAAAAACTGTTTTTT. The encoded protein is CASNAGTGSEKLFF. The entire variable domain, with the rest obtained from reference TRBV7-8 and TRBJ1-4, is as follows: GAGVSQSPRYKVAKRGQDVALRCDPISGHVSLFWYQQALGQGPEFLTYFQNEAQLDKSGLPSDRFFAERPEGSVSTLKIQRTQQEDSAVYLCASNAGTGSEKLFFGSGTQLSVL.

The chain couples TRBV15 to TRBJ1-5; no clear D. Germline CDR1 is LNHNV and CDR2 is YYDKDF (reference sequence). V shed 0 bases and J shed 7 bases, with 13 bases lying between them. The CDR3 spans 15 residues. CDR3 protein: CATSRDQEGHQPQHF. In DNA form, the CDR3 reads TGTGCCACCAGCAGAGATCAGGAAGGGCACCAGCCCCAGCATTTT. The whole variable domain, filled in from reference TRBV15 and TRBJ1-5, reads DAMVIQNPRYQVTQFGKPVTLSCSQTLNHNVMYWYQQKSSQAPKLLFHYYDKDFNNEADTPDNFQSRRPNTSFCFLDIRSPGLGDTAMYLCATSRDQEGHQPQHFGDGTRLSIL.

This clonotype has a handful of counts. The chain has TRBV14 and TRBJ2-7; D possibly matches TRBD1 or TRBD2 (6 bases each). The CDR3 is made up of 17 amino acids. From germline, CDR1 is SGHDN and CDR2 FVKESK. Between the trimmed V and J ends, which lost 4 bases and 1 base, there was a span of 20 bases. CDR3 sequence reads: CASSRGGPRGLSYEQYF. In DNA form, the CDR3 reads TGTGCCAGCAGCCGTGGGGGGCCAAGGGGGTTGTCCTACGAGCAGTACTTC. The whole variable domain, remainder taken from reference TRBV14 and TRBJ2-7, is EAGVTQFPSHSVIEKGQTVTLRCDPISGHDNLYWYRRVMGKEIKFLLHFVKESKQDESGMPNNRFLAERTGGTYSTLKVQPAELEDSGVYFCASSRGGPRGLSYEQYFGPGTRLTVT.